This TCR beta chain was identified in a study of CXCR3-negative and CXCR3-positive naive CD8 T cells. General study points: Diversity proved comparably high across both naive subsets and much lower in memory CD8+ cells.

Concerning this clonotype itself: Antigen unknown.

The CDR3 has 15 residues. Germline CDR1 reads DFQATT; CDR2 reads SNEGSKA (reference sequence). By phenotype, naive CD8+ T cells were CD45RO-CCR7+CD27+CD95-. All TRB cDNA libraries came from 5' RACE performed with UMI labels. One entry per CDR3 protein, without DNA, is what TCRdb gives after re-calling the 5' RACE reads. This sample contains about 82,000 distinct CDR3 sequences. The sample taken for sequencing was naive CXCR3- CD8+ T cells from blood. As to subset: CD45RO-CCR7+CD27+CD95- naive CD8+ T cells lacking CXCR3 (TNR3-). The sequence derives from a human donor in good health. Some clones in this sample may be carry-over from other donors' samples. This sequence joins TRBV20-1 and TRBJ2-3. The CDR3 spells CSAREAGWGTDTQYF.